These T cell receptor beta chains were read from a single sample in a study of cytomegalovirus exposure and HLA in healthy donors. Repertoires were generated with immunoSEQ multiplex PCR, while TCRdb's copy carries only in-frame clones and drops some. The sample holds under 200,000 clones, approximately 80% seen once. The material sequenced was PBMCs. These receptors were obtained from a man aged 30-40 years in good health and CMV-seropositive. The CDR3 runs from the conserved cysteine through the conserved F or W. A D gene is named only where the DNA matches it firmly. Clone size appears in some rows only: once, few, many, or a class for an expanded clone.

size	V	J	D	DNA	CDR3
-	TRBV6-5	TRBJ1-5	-	TGTGCCAGCAGTTACTCAGGGGATCAGCCCCAGCATTTT	CASSYSGDQPQHF
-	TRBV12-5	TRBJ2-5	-	TGTGCTAGTGGTTTAAGGTTACAGCAAGAGACCCAGTACTTC	CASGLRLQQETQYF
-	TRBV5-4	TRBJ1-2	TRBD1	TGTGCCAGCAGCCCTTTGGACAGGGGAGGCTACACCTTC	CASSPLDRGGYTF
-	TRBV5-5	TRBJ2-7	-	TGTGCCAGCAGCTTTGGTTACAGCTACGAGCAGTACTTC	CASSFGYSYEQYF
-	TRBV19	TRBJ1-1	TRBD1	TGTGCCAGTAGTATTTCCTGGCAGGGGGTAAGGGGCAGCACTGAAGCTTTCTTT	CASSISWQGVRGSTEAFF
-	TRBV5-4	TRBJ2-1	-	TGTGCCAGCAGCCTCGACACCTCCTACAATGAGCAGTTCTTC	CASSLDTSYNEQFF
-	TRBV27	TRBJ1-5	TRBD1	TGTGCCAGCAGCTCCGGGACAGGGGGTCATCAGCCCCAGCATTTT	CASSSGTGGHQPQHF
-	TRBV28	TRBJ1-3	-	TGTGCCAGCACCACCCCGGGGGGGAGCTCTGGAAACACCATATATTTT	CASTTPGGSSGNTIYF
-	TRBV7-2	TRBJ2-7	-	TGTGCCAGCAACCGCGGGGGCCGCTCCTACGAGCAGTACTTC	CASNRGGRSYEQYF
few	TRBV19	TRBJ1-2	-	TGTGCCAGTAGTATCGACGGCGGTTATGGCTACACCTTC	CASSIDGGYGYTF
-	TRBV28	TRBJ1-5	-	TGTGCCAGCAGTCAGAACAGGGGCAATCAGCCCCAGCATTTT	CASSQNRGNQPQHF
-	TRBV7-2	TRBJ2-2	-	TGTGCCAGCAGGCCCTGGGAGCTCAGGAATGGGGAGCTGTTTTTT	CASRPWELRNGELFF
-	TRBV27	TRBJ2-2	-	TGTGCCAGCAGCAAGAGGGCCGGGGAGCTGTTTTTT	CASSKRAGELFF
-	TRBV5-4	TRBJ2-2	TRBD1	TGTGCCAGCAGCATAGGGGGCCCCAACACCGGGGAGCTGTTTTTT	CASSIGGPNTGELFF
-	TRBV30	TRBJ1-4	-	TGTGCCTGGAGAGTACAGGGTGATGAAAAACTGTTTTTT	CAWRVQGDEKLFF
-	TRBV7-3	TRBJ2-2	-	TGTGCCAGCAGCCCCTGGGGGGCCGGGGAGCTGTTTTTT	CASSPWGAGELFF
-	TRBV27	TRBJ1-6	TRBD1	TGTGCCAGCAGTCCCTGGGACAGGGGTTATTCACCCCTCCACTTT	CASSPWDRGYSPLHF
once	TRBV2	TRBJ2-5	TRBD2	TGTGCCAGCAGGCCTAGCGGGGGGGACGGGACCCAGTACTTC	CASRPSGGDGTQYF
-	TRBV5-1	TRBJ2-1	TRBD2	TGCGCCAGCAGCCCCTACCTAGCGGGGGCCGAGGGAGGTAATGAGCAGTTCTTC	CASSPYLAGAEGGNEQFF
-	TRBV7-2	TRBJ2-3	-	TGTGCCAGCAGCTTAGAGGTTGGGACTTCAGATACGCAGTATTTT	CASSLEVGTSDTQYF
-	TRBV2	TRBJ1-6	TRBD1	TGTGCCAGCAGGTATGGACAGGGAAATTCACCCCTCCACTTT	CASRYGQGNSPLHF
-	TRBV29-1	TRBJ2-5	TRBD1	TGCAGCGTTGTCCGGCAGGGGGCTCGACAGGAGACCCAGTACTTC	CSVVRQGARQETQYF
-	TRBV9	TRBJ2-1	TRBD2	TGTGCCAGCAGCGTAGCAACTAGCGGGGGGGTATTCGACAATGAGCAGTTCTTC	CASSVATSGGVFDNEQFF
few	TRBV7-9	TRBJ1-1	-	TGTGCCAGCAGCCCCCGGTGGGAGGGTGGAACTGAAGCTTTCTTT	CASSPRWEGGTEAFF
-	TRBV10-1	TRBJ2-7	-	TGCGCCAGCAGTGCAGGACAGTCCCCCTACGAGCAGTACTTC	CASSAGQSPYEQYF
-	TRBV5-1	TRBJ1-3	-	TGCGCCAGCAGCTTGGCGGGTTACGGAAACACCATATATTTT	CASSLAGYGNTIYF
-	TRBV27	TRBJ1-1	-	TGTGCCAGCAGCCCGAACAGCAGGTACACTGAAGCTTTCTTT	CASSPNSRYTEAFF
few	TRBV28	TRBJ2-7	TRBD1	TGTGCCAGCCGCTCGTCCGGGACAGGGGACCTCGAGCAGTACTTC	CASRSSGTGDLEQYF
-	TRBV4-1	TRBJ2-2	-	TGCGCCAGCAGTTACAGGGATGGGCTGTCCGGGGAGCTGTTTTTT	CASSYRDGLSGELFF
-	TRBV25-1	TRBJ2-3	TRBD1	TGTGCCAGCGTTTCGACCGGGACAGGGGGCTTAGATACGCAGTATTTT	CASVSTGTGGLDTQYF
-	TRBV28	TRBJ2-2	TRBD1	TGTGCCAGCAGCCGACAGGGGAAGGAGCTGTTTTTT	CASSRQGKELFF
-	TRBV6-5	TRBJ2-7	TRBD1	TGTGCCAGTAGTATTCCGGGACAGGTCCCCTACGAGCAGTACTTC	CASSIPGQVPYEQYF
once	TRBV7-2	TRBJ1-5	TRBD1	TGTGCCAGCAGCCCCCAACAAGACAGGGAGAATAGCAATCAGCCCCAGCATTTT	CASSPQQDRENSNQPQHF
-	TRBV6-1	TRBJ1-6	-	TGTGCCAGCAGTGAAGCTGGGGCAGGAAATAATTCACCCCTCCACTTT	CASSEAGAGNNSPLHF
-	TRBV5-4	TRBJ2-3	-	TGTGCCAGCAGCCCCCAGGCAGATACGCAGTATTTT	CASSPQADTQYF
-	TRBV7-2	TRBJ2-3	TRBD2	TGTGCCAGCAGCTTCGGGACTAGCGGGGCCGATACGCAGTATTTT	CASSFGTSGADTQYF
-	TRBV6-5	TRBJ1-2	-	TGTGCCAGCAGTTATTCAGGGGATGGCTACACCTTC	CASSYSGDGYTF
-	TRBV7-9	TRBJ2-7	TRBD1	TGTGCCAGCAGCTCGGGACAGCACGCGATTATCTACGAGCAGTACTTC	CASSSGQHAIIYEQYF
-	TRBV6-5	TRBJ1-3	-	TGTGCCAGCAGTTACTCTGCAGGGAACTCTGGAAACACCATATATTTT	CASSYSAGNSGNTIYF
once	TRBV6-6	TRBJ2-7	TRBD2	TGTGCCAGCAGCCTTCGGACTAGCGGGGTTCTCTACGAGCAGTACTTC	CASSLRTSGVLYEQYF
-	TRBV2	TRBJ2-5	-	TGTGCCAGCAGAGGCGGGGAGACCCAGTACTTC	CASRGGETQYF
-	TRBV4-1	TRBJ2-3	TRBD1	TGCGCCAGCAGCCAAGATACAGGGGGTGTTATAGATACGCAGTATTTT	CASSQDTGGVIDTQYF
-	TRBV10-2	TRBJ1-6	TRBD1	TGCGCCAGCAGAGCCGGGACAGGGGGAAATTCACCCCTCCACTTT	CASRAGTGGNSPLHF
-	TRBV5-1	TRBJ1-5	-	TGCGCCAGCAGCTCCTCAGGGAAGACGTTTAATCAGCCCCAGCATTTT	CASSSSGKTFNQPQHF
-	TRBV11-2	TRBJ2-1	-	TGTGCCAGCAGCTTAGGTCAGGATACTTACAATGAGCAGTTCTTC	CASSLGQDTYNEQFF
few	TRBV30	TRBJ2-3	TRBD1	TGTGCCTGGAGTCTACAGGGGGCCGCAGATACGCAGTATTTT	CAWSLQGAADTQYF
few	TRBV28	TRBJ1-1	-	TGTGCCAGCTGGACTGGTATGAACACTGAAGCTTTCTTT	CASWTGMNTEAFF
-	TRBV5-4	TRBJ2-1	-	TGTGCCAGCAGCAGGGTCGGGGACTCCTACAATGAGCAGTTCTTC	CASSRVGDSYNEQFF
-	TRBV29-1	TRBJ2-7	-	TGCAGCGGGGCCGGGGAGAACTACGAGCAGTACTTC	CSGAGENYEQYF
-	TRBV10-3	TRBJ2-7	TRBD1	TGTGCCATCAGTGGAAGCCCGGGACAGGGTTTGTACTTC	CAISGSPGQGLYF
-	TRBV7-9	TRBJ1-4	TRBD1	TGTGCCAGCAGCCGACGTGGGGCGGGACAGGTGAATGAAAAACTGTTTTTT	CASSRRGAGQVNEKLFF
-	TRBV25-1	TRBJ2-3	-	TGTGCCAGCAGCTCAGGGGCAGGGGCCCCCCCTACGCAGTATTTT	CASSSGAGAPPTQYF
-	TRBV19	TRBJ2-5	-	TGTGCCAGTAGTATAGTTGGGGGCCCCTCCCAAGAGACCCAGTACTTC	CASSIVGGPSQETQYF
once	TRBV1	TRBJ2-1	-	TGCACCAGCAGCCCTTCGGGACAACAGTGGAATGAGCAGTTCTTC	CTSSPSGQQWNEQFF